The clone carrying this T cell receptor beta chain was counted a few times. Its antigen is unknown. These data come from a study of T-cell reconstitution after alpha-beta-depleted transplantation in children. With 0 bases removed from V and 3 bases from J, the gap between germline ends came to 11 bases. This CDR3 is built from 15 residues. Looked up from germline, CDR1 is MGHRA and CDR2 is YSYEKL. The library targeted TCRbeta and was prepared with unique molecular identifiers. Each CDR3 protein gets one entry after TCRdb re-called the PCR reads with MiXCR. The sample includes a few hundred thousand distinct CDR3 sequences, approximately 30% seen only once; the top ten take 35% to 40%. General study results and limits: Reportedly, roughly two months post-transplant, alpha-beta T cells arose from several hundred expanded graft clones. Day-60 TCRbeta diversity that was high in some patients was derived from surviving recipient T cells and thymic progenitors.

The sequence was collected from a boy less than two years old with Wiskott-Aldrich syndrome, due to receive a stem cell transplant. This sequence joins TRBV4-1 and TRBJ2-5; no reliable D call. The specimen was PBMCs, collected before TCRalphabeta/CD19-depleted stem cell transplant. The DNA of the CDR3 is TGCGCCAGCAGCCAAGAGCCGAACTCGGAAGAGACCCAGTACTTC. The encoded protein is CASSQEPNSEETQYF.